A selection of T cell receptor beta chains follows, all from one sample in a study of patients and donors after allogeneic stem cell transplantation. TCRdb used MiXCR to reprocess the RT-PCR reads, holding one entry per CDR3 protein. This sample yields tens of thousands of distinct CDR3 sequences, of which about 25% are seen a single time; about 26% belongs to the top ten. The sequenced sample consisted of blood, either unsorted or a sorted T cell fraction (not recorded which). The receptors stem from a human donor who was either an allogeneic HSCT recipient or a stem cell or donor lymphocyte infusion donor (not recorded which). It is not recorded whose cells these are; they may come from a transplant donor. Each CDR3 is given without its conserved first and last residue.

v_call,j_call,cdr3_aa
TRBV11-2,TRBJ2-5,ASSLGSLGGLGETQY
TRBV9,TRBJ1-3,ASSVEGPGNTIY
TRBV7-9,TRBJ1-4,ASSLPQGSTTNEKLF
TRBV6-6,TRBJ2-7,ASSWTLPSYEQY
TRBV27,TRBJ2-3,ASSPRLAGSAMDTQY
TRBV12-3/TRBV12-4,TRBJ1-2,ASSPRTGKDGYT
TRBV4-2,TRBJ2-3,ASGPGEFPDTQY
TRBV7-9,TRBJ1-1,ASGAGSEAF
TRBV5-5,TRBJ2-5,ASSLISDGQETQY
TRBV12-3/TRBV12-4,TRBJ2-4,ASSLNRIAKNIQY
TRBV12-3/TRBV12-4,TRBJ2-1,ASSLGRTSSNHNEQF
TRBV3-1,TRBJ1-1,ASSQRAGTGPEAF
TRBV20-1,TRBJ1-2,SARDQGTEYGYT
TRBV5-1,TRBJ2-5,ASSLIQQETQY
TRBV27,TRBJ2-7,ASSVIGPRAYEQY
TRBV4-1,TRBJ1-4,ASSQKRGREGEKLF
TRBV7-9,TRBJ1-5,ASSSNSNQPQH
TRBV7-2,TRBJ2-2,ASSFLAGVVVGELF
TRBV9,TRBJ2-4,ASSPAGSGVDIQY
TRBV20-1,TRBJ1-5,SAPLGGAGNQPQH
TRBV27,TRBJ2-5,ASSPSNRDMRETQY
TRBV25-1,TRBJ2-3,ASRRTGDTQY
TRBV12-3/TRBV12-4,TRBJ2-7,ASSSPGRGRDEQY
TRBV20-1,TRBJ2-2,SARTSGTGELF
TRBV28,TRBJ2-7,ASSLFWTGDSYEQY
TRBV6-1,TRBJ1-6,ASTEYRTRGSSYNSPLH
TRBV4-1,TRBJ2-1,ASSQVLANNNEQF
TRBV19,TRBJ1-1,ASSIGRGRLVNTEAF
TRBV5-1,TRBJ1-1,ASKDSMNTEAF
TRBV25-1,TRBJ2-7,ASSTKWGGGGEQY
TRBV5-1,TRBJ1-4,ASSFRAQREKLF
TRBV12-3/TRBV12-4,TRBJ1-2,ASSLRDYGYT
TRBV5-1,TRBJ2-2,ASSSHTGELF
TRBV5-1,TRBJ2-2,ASSAAAYGSRGTGELF
TRBV6-2/TRBV6-3,TRBJ1-1,ASSYSTGQIRTEAF
TRBV20-1,TRBJ1-5,SAPRGYGNQPQH
TRBV29-1,TRBJ1-1,SVGGTGRTEAF
TRBV6-5,TRBJ2-7,ASSRPGLAYEQY
TRBV10-3,TRBJ1-1,AIRSGSTEAF
TRBV27,TRBJ1-6,ASSSLQGPYNSPLH
TRBV2,TRBJ1-1,ASSAQQGRVGTEAF
TRBV7-2,TRBJ2-1,ASSAGLAVRNEQF
TRBV11-3,TRBJ2-3,ASSLGFTDTQY
TRBV11-2,TRBJ2-1,ASSFGGGHNEQF
TRBV3-1,TRBJ2-5,ASSQGRKQETQY
TRBV20-1,TRBJ2-2,SASPSGNTGELF
TRBV12-3/TRBV12-4,TRBJ1-1,ASSPREYTEAF
TRBV7-9,TRBJ1-1,ASSLALSWNTEAF
TRBV18,TRBJ2-7,VSSRIGGMYEQY
TRBV7-2,TRBJ1-5,ASSPLPGNQPQH
TRBV12-3/TRBV12-4,TRBJ1-2,ASSLRGYGYT
TRBV5-1,TRBJ1-4,ASNGGTTNEKLF
TRBV20-1,TRBJ1-1,SARGFQAREDTEAF
TRBV28,TRBJ2-7,ASSEGVYEQY
TRBV7-2,TRBJ2-1,ASTLTREQF
TRBV5-1,TRBJ1-4,ARSLNGEKLF
TRBV27,TRBJ2-1,ASSPSGTPSEQF
TRBV6-5,TRBJ2-7,ASSNYRESYEQY
TRBV2,TRBJ2-1,ASSGRTTMNEQF
TRBV25-1,TRBJ1-3,ASSEKGKYGNTIY